Reported below is one T cell receptor (beta chain). Its target is not known. The V gene's germline CDR1 is MRHNA and CDR2 SNTAGT. Trimming took 8 bases from V and 7 from J, leaving 21 bases between them. The CDR3 sequence is 15 residues long. The repertoire was sequenced with immunoSEQ multiplex PCR; TCRdb's copy has only in-frame clones and lacks some. The repertoire consists of under 150,000 clones, with approximately 86% occurring once and the leading ten covering approximately 10%. This sample was included in a study of cytomegalovirus exposure and HLA in healthy donors. General study results and limits: Published work reported that the classifier diagnosed cytomegalovirus status with high specificity and sensitivity. The study put under 200 TCR beta chains on its list as cytomegalovirus-associated.

This sequence was found in a man between 18 and 29 years old in good health and CMV-seropositive. The chain is built from TRBV6-4 and TRBJ2-1; D remains ambiguous. Material: PBMCs. The CDR3 is CASSRSSLGANEQFF. CDR3 coding DNA: TGTGCCAGCTCGCGGTCGAGTCTCGGAGCGAATGAGCAGTTCTTC.